This T cell receptor beta chain stems from a study of T cell responses to AZD1222 COVID-19 vaccine. Study overall: Pooled in the analysis were second doses at about 4 or about 12 weeks.

This clone was recorded only once. As yet, its antigen is unknown. The protocol was immunoSEQ multiplex PCR, while the TCRdb copy is restricted to in-frame clones and leaves out a portion. The data hold around 160,000 clones, with roughly 88% observed a single time. General study points: Only five or six people who got AZD1222 tested seropositive at baseline. Regions 160-218 and 743-854 held dominance among vaccine-associated CD4 TCRs, which spanned spike.

The CDR3 spans 16 residues. Per germline, CDR1 SGHRS and CDR2 YFSETQ. The J segment lost 4 bases and the V segment lost 0 bases, leaving 3 bases of the junction unmatched. Sequenced here: peripheral blood, sampled on day 0 of AZD1222 vaccination. The chain combines TRBV5-1 with TRBJ2-3; TRBD2 matches 12 bases. The receptor was isolated from an adult in good health. Here the CDR3 DNA reads TGCGCCAGCAGCTTGGCGACTAGCGGGGGCCCAGATACGCAGTATTTT. Its translation is CASSLATSGGPDTQYF.